This T cell receptor beta chain was found in a study of molecular identifiers for immune sequencing clone quantification. This clonotype was seen at least ten times. CDR3 length: 15 amino acids. V was shortened by 5 bases and J by 0 bases, with 11 bases between the two germline ends. TCRdb called the PCR reads again in MiXCR, with one record for every CDR3 protein. The repertoire holds 80,000 to 130,000 distinct CDR3 sequences, with roughly a third as singletons. This TCR derives from a human donor in good health. Some libraries in this study had Jurkat cell RNA spiked in. Sequenced sample: naive CD8+ T cells from blood, with Jurkat cell RNA spiked in. Stated subset: FACS-sorted CD8+CD4-CCR7+CD45RA+ naive T cells. The V call is TRBV12-3 or TRBV12-4, the J call TRBJ2-4, with TRBD1 as a possible D gene (5 bases). CDR3 loop: CASSLPRGAKNIQYF. The CDR3 DNA sequence: TGTGCCAGCAGTCTTCCTAGGGGAGCCAAAAACATTCAGTACTTC.